A single sample gave rise to the 18 T cell receptor beta chains below, sequenced in a study of CXCR3-negative and CXCR3-positive naive CD8 T cells. The authors prepared UMI-labeled TRB cDNA libraries by 5' RACE. TCRdb re-called the 5' RACE reads and shows each CDR3 protein once, DNA omitted. This sample's table has over 70,000 distinct CDR3 sequences. Material for sequencing was naive CXCR3- CD8+ T cells from blood. As to subset: CD45RO-CCR7+CD27+CD95- naive CD8+ T cells lacking CXCR3 (TNR3-). The receptor source for this set is a human donor in good health. Some clones in this sample may be carry-over from other donors' samples.

The chain joins TRBV7-3 to TRBJ1-1; the D gene TCRdb calls, TRBD1, cannot be checked with no DNA. This CDR3 is 13 amino acids long. CDR1 and CDR2 from the germline V gene are SGHTA and FQGTGA. CDR3 residues: CASSSGTQGEAFF.

The V gene is TRBV25-1, the J gene TRBJ1-2; TCRdb reports TRBD1, a call that lacks DNA to check it against. This CDR3 has 17 amino acids. The V gene's germline CDR1 is MGHDK and CDR2 SYGVNS. CDR3 region: CASSEYLGGQGGNGYTF.

The V and J genes are TRBV7-3 and TRBJ2-2; TCRdb reports TRBD1, a call that lacks DNA to check it against. Looked up from germline, CDR1 is SGHTA and CDR2 is FQGTGA. CDR3 size: 16 residues. The CDR3 reads CASSLTGQTNTGELFF.

The J gene is TRBJ2-5, the V gene TRBV20-1; the TCRdb call, TRBD2, lacks DNA for checking. This CDR3 comprises 19 residues. Per germline, CDR1 DFQATT and CDR2 SNEGSKA (reference sequence). CDR3 sequence reads: CSARDPVPLAGGPQETQYF.

CDR3 sequence: CASSATNYNEQFF. The chain recombines TRBV7-3 with TRBJ2-1; the TCRdb call, TRBD2, lacks DNA for checking. This CDR3 is built from 13 residues. Germline values: CDR1 SGHTA, CDR2 FQGTGA.

The V gene is TRBV12-3 or TRBV12-4, the J gene TRBJ2-7. This CDR3 has 19 amino acids. The CDR3 here is CASSFSVGSGGLSSYEQYF.

The V gene is TRBV12-3 or TRBV12-4, the J gene TRBJ2-7; TCRdb's D call, TRBD2, is unchecked because there is no DNA. CDR3 length: 14 amino acids. CDR3 region: CASSPGLNSYEQYF.

The genes are TRBV28 and TRBJ1-2; TCRdb selects TRBD1, and the lack of DNA leaves this call unchecked. The germline V gene encodes CDR1 MDHEN and CDR2 SYDVKM. The CDR3 length is 16 residues. Here the CDR3 reads CASTFGRGSSTGGYTF.

V usage is TRBV6-5 and J usage is TRBJ2-5; TCRdb returns TRBD1, unconfirmable since there is no DNA. Per germline, CDR1 MNHEY and CDR2 SVGAGI. The CDR3 loop spans 14 amino acids. The CDR3 region is CASSISGAGETQYF.

The rearrangement links TRBV12-3 or TRBV12-4 to TRBJ2-1; TCRdb's D gene call, TRBD2, goes unchecked for lack of DNA. The CDR3 is made up of 17 amino acids. The CDR3: CASSLGPSGRVTNEQFF.

V and J are TRBV18 and TRBJ2-1. The CDR3 totals 21 residues. The V gene's germline CDR1 is KGHSH and CDR2 LQKENI. The CDR3: CASSPTSGSDDNPSSYNEQFF.

V is TRBV29-1 and J is TRBJ2-7; TCRdb lists TRBD1, though no DNA is available to test this call. The V gene's germline CDR1 is SQVTM and CDR2 ANQGSEA. The CDR3 sequence is 15 residues long. The CDR3 region is CSVEGGTGPTYEQYF.

The rearrangement links TRBV7-6 to TRBJ2-2; TCRdb's D call, TRBD1, is unchecked because there is no DNA. CDR3 size: 17 residues. Germline CDR1 SGHVS, CDR2 FNYEAQ. The CDR3 region is CASSPARGGPNTGELFF.

The V and J genes are TRBV7-6 and TRBJ2-7; TCRdb picks TRBD1, but there is no DNA to check that call. The germline V gene encodes CDR1 SGHVS and CDR2 FNYEAQ. The CDR3 runs to 15 residues. The CDR3: CASSLADRTGVEQYF.

The genes are TRBV6-6 and TRBJ1-1; there is no DNA to check the TCRdb D call of TRBD1. Germline-derived CDR1 and CDR2 are MNHNY and SVGAGI (reference sequence). The CDR3 spans 16 residues. CDR3: CASSYPRTGMNTEAFF.

The chain combines TRBV7-9 with TRBJ2-7; TCRdb's assignment of TRBD1 cannot be checked, as there is no DNA. Germline loops: CDR1 SEHNR, CDR2 FQNEAQ (reference sequence). This CDR3 region has 16 residues. The chain's CDR3 is CASSPTGQGPTYEQYF.

The V and J genes are TRBV7-2 and TRBJ2-4. Germline-derived CDR1 and CDR2 are SGHTA and FQGNSA. The CDR3 covers 16 residues. The CDR3 loop reads CASTQGGVRAKNIQYF.

The V gene is TRBV9, the J gene TRBJ2-7; the D gene TCRdb calls, TRBD1, cannot be checked with no DNA. Germline V gene sequence: CDR1 SGDLS, CDR2 YYNGEE. This CDR3 contains 18 residues. The CDR3 loop is CASSDRQSGGTDSYEQYF.